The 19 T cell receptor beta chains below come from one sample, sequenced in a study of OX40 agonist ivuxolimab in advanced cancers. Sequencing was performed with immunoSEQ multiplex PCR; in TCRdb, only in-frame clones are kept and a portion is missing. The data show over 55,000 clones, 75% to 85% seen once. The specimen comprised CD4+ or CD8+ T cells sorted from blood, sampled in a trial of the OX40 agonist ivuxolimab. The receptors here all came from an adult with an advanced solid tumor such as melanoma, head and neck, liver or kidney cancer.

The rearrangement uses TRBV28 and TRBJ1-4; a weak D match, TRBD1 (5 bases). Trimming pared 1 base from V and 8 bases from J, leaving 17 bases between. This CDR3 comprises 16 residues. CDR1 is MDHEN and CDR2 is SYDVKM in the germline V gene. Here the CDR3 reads CASSLSGGQGEEKLFF. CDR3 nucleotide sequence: TGTGCCAGCAGTTTATCTGGCGGACAAGGCGAGGAAAAACTGTTTTTT.

CDR3 protein: CASSIGASTDTQYF. DNA of the CDR3: TGTGCCAGTAGTATAGGGGCTAGCACAGATACGCAGTATTTT. The chain joins TRBV19 to TRBJ2-3; D uncertain. The CDR3 runs 14 residues. From germline, CDR1 is LNHDA and CDR2 SQIVND (reference sequence). V lost 1 base and J lost 0, with 5 bases in between.

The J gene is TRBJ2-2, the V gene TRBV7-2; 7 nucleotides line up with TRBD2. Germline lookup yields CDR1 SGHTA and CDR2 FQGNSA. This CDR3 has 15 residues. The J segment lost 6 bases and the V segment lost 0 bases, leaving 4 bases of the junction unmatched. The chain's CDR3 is CASSLAGAGAGELFF. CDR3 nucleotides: TGTGCCAGCAGCTTAGCAGGGGCGGGAGCCGGGGAGCTGTTTTTT.

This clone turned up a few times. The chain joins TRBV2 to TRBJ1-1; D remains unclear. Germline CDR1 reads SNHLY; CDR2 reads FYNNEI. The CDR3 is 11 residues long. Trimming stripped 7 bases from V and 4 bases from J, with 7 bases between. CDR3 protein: CASTMSTEAFF. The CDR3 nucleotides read TGTGCCAGCACCATGAGCACTGAAGCTTTCTTT.

The CDR3 loop is CASSPEGGNQPQHF. CDR3 DNA: TGCGCCAGCAGCCCGGAGGGGGGCAATCAGCCCCAGCATTTT. The gene calls are TRBV5-1 and TRBJ1-5; tentative D call: TRBD1 (6 bases). V shed 4 bases and J shed 2 bases, with 10 bases lying between them. Germline CDR1 SGHRS, CDR2 YFSETQ. The CDR3 spans 14 residues.

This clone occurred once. The CDR3 sequence: CASSFNYGYTF. CDR3 nucleotides: TGTGCCAGCAGTTTTAACTATGGCTACACCTTC. The V and J genes are TRBV6-1 and TRBJ1-2; D call uncertain. Per germline, CDR1 MNHNS and CDR2 SASEGT. There are 11 residues in the CDR3. Between the trimmed V and J ends, which lost 5 bases and 1 base, there was a span of 2 bases.

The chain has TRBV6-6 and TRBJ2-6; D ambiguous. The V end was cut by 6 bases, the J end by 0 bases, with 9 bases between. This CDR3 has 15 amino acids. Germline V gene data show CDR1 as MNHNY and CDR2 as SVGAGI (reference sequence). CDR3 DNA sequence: TGTGCCAGCAGCCTCCCGGTCTCTGGGGCCAACGTCCTGACTTTC. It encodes CASSLPVSGANVLTF.

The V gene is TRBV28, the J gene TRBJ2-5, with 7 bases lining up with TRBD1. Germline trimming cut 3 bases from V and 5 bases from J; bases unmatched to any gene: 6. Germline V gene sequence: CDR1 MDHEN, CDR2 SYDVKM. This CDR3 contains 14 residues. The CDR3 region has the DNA TGTGCCAGCAGTTTTGGGCAGGGGGTGGAGACCCAGTACTTC. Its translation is CASSFGQGVETQYF.

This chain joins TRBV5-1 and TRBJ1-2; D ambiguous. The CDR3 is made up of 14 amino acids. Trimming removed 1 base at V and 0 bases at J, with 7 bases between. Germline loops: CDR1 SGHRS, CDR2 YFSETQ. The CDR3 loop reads CASSLQNANYGYTF. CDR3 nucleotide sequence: TGCGCCAGCAGCTTGCAGAATGCTAACTATGGCTACACCTTC.

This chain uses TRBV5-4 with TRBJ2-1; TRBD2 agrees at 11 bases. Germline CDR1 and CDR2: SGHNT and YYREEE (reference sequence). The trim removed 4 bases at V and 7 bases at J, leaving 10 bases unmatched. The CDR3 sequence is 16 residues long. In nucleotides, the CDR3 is TGTGCCAGCAGCCAAGAGAGAACTAGCGGGGGTAATGAGCAGTTCTTC. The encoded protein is CASSQERTSGGNEQFF.

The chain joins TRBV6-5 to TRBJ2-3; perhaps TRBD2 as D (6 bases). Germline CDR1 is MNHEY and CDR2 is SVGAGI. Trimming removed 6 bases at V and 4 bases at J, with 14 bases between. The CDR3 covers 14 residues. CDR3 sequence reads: CASSETSFPDTQYF. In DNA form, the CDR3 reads TGTGCCAGCAGCGAGACTAGTTTCCCAGATACGCAGTATTTT.

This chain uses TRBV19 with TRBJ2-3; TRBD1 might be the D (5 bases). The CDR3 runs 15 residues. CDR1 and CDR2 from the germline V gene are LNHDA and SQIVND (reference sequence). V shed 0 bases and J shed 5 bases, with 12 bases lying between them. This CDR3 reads CASSIEAGFGDTQYF. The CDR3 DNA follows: TGTGCCAGTAGTATAGAGGCAGGGTTTGGAGATACGCAGTATTTT. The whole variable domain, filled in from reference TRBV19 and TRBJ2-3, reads DGGITQSPKYLFRKEGQNVTLSCEQNLNHDAMYWYRQDPGQGLRLIYYSQIVNDFQKGDIAEGYSVSREKKESFPLTVTSAQKNPTAFYLCASSIEAGFGDTQYFGPGTRLTVL.

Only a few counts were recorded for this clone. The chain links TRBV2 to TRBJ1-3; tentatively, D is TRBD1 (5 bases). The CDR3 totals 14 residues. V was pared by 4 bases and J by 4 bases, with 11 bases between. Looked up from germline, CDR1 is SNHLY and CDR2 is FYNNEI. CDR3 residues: CASSVSGYGNTIYF. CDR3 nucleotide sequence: TGTGCCAGCAGTGTTTCAGGGTACGGAAACACCATATATTTT. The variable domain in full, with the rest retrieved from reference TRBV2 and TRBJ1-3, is EPEVTQTPSHQVTQMGQEVILRCVPISNHLYFYWYRQILGQKVEFLVSFYNNEISEKSEIFDDQFSVERPDGSNFTLKIRSTKLEDSAMYFCASSVSGYGNTIYFGEGSWLTVV.

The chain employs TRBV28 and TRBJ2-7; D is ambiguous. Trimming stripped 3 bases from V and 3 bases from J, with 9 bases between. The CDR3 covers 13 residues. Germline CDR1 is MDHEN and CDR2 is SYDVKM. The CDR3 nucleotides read TGTGCCAGCAGTTTTGGGCATCTCTACGAGCAGTACTTC. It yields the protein CASSFGHLYEQYF.

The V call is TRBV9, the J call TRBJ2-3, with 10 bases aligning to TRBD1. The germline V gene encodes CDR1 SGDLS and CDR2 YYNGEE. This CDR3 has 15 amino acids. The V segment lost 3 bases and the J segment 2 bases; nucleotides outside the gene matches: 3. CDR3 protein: CASSGQGAITDTQYF. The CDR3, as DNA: TGTGCCAGCAGCGGACAGGGGGCGATCACAGATACGCAGTATTTT.

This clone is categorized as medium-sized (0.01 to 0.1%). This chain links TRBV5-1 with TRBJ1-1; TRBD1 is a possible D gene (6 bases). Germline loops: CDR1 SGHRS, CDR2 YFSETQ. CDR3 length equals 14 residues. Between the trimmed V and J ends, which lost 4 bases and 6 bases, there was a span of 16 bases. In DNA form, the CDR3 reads TGCGCCAGCAGCATAACAGGGACTATATCTGAAGCTTTCTTT. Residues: CASSITGTISEAFF.

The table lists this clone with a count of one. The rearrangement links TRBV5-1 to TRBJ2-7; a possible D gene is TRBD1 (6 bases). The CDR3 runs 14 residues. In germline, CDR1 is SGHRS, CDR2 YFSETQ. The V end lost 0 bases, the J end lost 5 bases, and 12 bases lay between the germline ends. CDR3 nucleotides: TGCGCCAGCAGCTTGGTACAGGGAGTCAACGAGCAGTACTTC. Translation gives CASSLVQGVNEQYF. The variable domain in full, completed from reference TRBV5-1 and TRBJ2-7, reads KAGVTQTPRYLIKTRGQQVTLSCSPISGHRSVSWYQQTPGQGLQFLFEYFSETQRNKGNFPGRFSGRQFSNSRSEMNVSTLELGDSALYLCASSLVQGVNEQYFGPGTRLTVT.

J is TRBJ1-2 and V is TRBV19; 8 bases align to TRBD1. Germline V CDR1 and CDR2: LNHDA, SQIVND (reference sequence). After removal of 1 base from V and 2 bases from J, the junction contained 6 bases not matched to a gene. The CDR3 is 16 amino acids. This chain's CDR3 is CASSIVFAGGNYGYTF. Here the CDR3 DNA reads TGTGCCAGTAGTATAGTCTTCGCAGGGGGCAACTATGGCTACACCTTC.

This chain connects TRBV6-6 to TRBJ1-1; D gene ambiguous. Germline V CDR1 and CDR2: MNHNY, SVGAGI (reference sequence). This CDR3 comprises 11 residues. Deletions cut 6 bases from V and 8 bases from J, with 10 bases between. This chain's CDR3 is CASRLDIEAFF. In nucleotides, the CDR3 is TGTGCCAGCAGACTCGATATAGAAGCTTTCTTT.